These T cell receptor beta chains were read from a single sample in a study of vaccination and CD4 T cells after COVID-19. TCRdb reanalysed the PCR reads using MiXCR and keeps one entry per CDR3 protein. The data show 15,000 to 17,000 distinct CDR3 sequences, 73% seen once. No antigen has been assigned to these receptors. Material for sequencing was CD4+ T cells from blood, cultured in vitro. All receptors come from a human donor who had recovered from COVID-19. Both conserved end residues are part of each CDR3. The D gene is left open where the match is weak. Size is stated for part of the rows, as once, few or many counts, or as a class when the clone is expanded.

CDR3nt: TGTGCCAGTAGGGTGGCAGGGGGAAACGAGCAGTACTTC
CDR3aa: CASRVAGGNEQYF
d_gene: TRBD1
abundance: NA
v_gene: TRBV19
j_gene: TRBJ2-7

CDR3nt: TGTGCCAGCAGCTTACCGGGCCCAACGGTGGGGGGGCCTAAGGAGACCCAGTACTTC
CDR3aa: CASSLPGPTVGGPKETQYF
d_gene: NA
abundance: NA
v_gene: TRBV7-3
j_gene: TRBJ2-5

CDR3nt: TGTGCCAGCAGCTTAGTGGGAGTGCGTAGGGGGTCCTATAATTCACCCCTCCACTTT
CDR3aa: CASSLVGVRRGSYNSPLHF
d_gene: NA
abundance: NA
v_gene: TRBV7-2
j_gene: TRBJ1-6

CDR3nt: TGTGCCATATTCTATGGGGCAAATAACAGGGGGCCGACGCCTGAAGCTTTCTTT
CDR3aa: CAIFYGANNRGPTPEAFF
d_gene: TRBD1
abundance: NA
v_gene: TRBV19
j_gene: TRBJ1-1

CDR3nt: TGCAGCGTTGAGACAGGCTCTGGAAACACCATATATTTT
CDR3aa: CSVETGSGNTIYF
d_gene: NA
abundance: NA
v_gene: TRBV29-1
j_gene: TRBJ1-3

CDR3nt: TGTGCCAGCATCGAAACAGGGGAGGGTAAGAACACTGAAGCTTTCTTT
CDR3aa: CASIETGEGKNTEAFF
d_gene: NA
abundance: few
v_gene: TRBV21-1
j_gene: TRBJ1-1

CDR3nt: TGTGCCACCTCCTTGGGGCTTAACTATGGCTACACCTTC
CDR3aa: CATSLGLNYGYTF
d_gene: NA
abundance: few
v_gene: TRBV19
j_gene: TRBJ1-2

CDR3nt: TGTGCCAGCAGAACCGGGACATCGGCTTTCTTT
CDR3aa: CASRTGTSAFF
d_gene: NA
abundance: once
v_gene: TRBV6-1
j_gene: TRBJ1-1

CDR3nt: TGTGCCAGCAGACGACCCACAGATACGCAGTATTTT
CDR3aa: CASRRPTDTQYF
d_gene: NA
abundance: NA
v_gene: TRBV27
j_gene: TRBJ2-3

CDR3nt: TGTGCCAGCAGGGCTCTTCCCCGCGGTGACCCCTACTATGGCTACACCTTC
CDR3aa: CASRALPRGDPYYGYTF
d_gene: NA
abundance: NA
v_gene: TRBV27
j_gene: TRBJ1-2

CDR3nt: TGTGCCTGGAGTGTGAGTCTTAACTATGGCTACACCTTC
CDR3aa: CAWSVSLNYGYTF
d_gene: NA
abundance: once
v_gene: TRBV30
j_gene: TRBJ1-2

CDR3nt: TGTGCCAGCAGTTTTGGTCCGGGGAATCAGCCCCAGCATTTT
CDR3aa: CASSFGPGNQPQHF
d_gene: NA
abundance: once
v_gene: TRBV28
j_gene: TRBJ1-5

CDR3nt: TGCAGTGCTAGTCCCGTAGGGGGCTATACTGGTCAGCCCCAGCATTTT
CDR3aa: CSASPVGGYTGQPQHF
d_gene: TRBD1
abundance: NA
v_gene: TRBV20-1
j_gene: TRBJ1-5

CDR3nt: TGTGCCAGCAGCAAAGGGGGTTGTCAGCCCCAGCATTTT
CDR3aa: CASSKGGCQPQHF
d_gene: NA
abundance: NA
v_gene: TRBV21-1
j_gene: TRBJ1-5

CDR3nt: TGTGCCAGCAGCTTAGCGGGGGACAGTAACTATGGCTACACCTTC
CDR3aa: CASSLAGDSNYGYTF
d_gene: TRBD1
abundance: once
v_gene: TRBV7-2
j_gene: TRBJ1-2